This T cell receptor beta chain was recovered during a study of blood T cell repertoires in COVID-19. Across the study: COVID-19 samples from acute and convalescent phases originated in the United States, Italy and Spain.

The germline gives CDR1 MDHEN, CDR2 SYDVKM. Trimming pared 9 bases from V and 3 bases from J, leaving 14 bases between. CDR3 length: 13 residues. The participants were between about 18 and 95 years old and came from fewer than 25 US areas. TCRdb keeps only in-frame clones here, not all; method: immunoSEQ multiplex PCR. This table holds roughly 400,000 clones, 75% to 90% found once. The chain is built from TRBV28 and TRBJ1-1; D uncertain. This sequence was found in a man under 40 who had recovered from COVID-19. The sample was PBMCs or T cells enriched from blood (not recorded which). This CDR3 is CARVHFTDTEAFF. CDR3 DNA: TGTGCCAGGGTCCACTTTACGGACACTGAAGCTTTCTTT. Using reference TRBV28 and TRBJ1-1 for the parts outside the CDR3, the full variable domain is DVKVTQSSRYLVKRTGEKVFLECVQDMDHENMFWYRQDPGLGLRLIYFSYDVKMKEKGDIPEGYSVSREKKERFSLILESASTNQTSMYLCARVHFTDTEAFFGQGTRLTVV.